This is a list of T cell receptor beta chains from one sample in a study of PD-1 blockade in mismatch repair-deficient tumors. Profiling relied on immunoSEQ multiplex PCR, and the TCRdb table lists in-frame clones only, not all of them. Of about 110,000 clones in the sample, 60% to 85% were seen once. This specimen was peripheral blood, taken roughly 60 weeks after starting pembrolizumab. These receptors all stem from an adult with mismatch repair-deficient cancer. Each CDR3 is given with its conserved first and last residue. The order of the fields is D gene, V gene, J gene, clone size, CDR3 protein, CDR3 DNA. A D gene is named only where the DNA matches it firmly. Clone size appears in some rows only: once, few, many, or a class for an expanded clone.

D: TRBD1
V: TRBV7-2
J: TRBJ1-1
size: .
CDR3: CASSPRGVAAFF
DNA: TGTGCCAGCAGCCCCAGGGGGGTGGCGGCTTTCTTT

D: .
V: TRBV5-1
J: TRBJ2-2
size: .
CDR3: CASSFFDSNTGELFF
DNA: TGCGCCAGCAGCTTCTTTGACAGTAACACCGGGGAGCTGTTTTTT

D: TRBD2
V: TRBV9
J: TRBJ2-4
size: .
CDR3: CASSVEPGLVNIQYF
DNA: TGTGCCAGCAGCGTGGAACCGGGACTAGTAAACATTCAGTACTTC

D: TRBD1
V: TRBV27
J: TRBJ2-7
size: .
CDR3: CASSLFAGGSYEQYF
DNA: TGTGCCAGCAGTTTATTCGCAGGGGGCTCCTACGAGCAGTACTTC

D: TRBD2
V: TRBV5-1
J: TRBJ2-3
size: .
CDR3: CASSEGTSGRVDTQYF
DNA: TGCGCCAGCAGCGAGGGGACTAGCGGGAGGGTGGATACGCAGTATTTT

D: .
V: TRBV7-8
J: TRBJ2-7
size: .
CDR3: CASSLGGSYSYEQYF
DNA: TGTGCCAGCAGCTTAGGTGGCTCCTACTCCTACGAGCAGTACTTC

D: .
V: TRBV18
J: TRBJ2-6
size: .
CDR3: CASSPGGTGANVLTF
DNA: TGTGCCAGCTCACCAGGGGGCACTGGGGCCAACGTCCTGACTTTC

D: TRBD2
V: TRBV6-1
J: TRBJ2-7
size: once
CDR3: CASRGLALHYEQYF
DNA: TGTGCCAGCAGGGGACTAGCCCTACACTACGAGCAGTACTTC

D: .
V: TRBV7-9
J: TRBJ2-1
size: once
CDR3: CASSQDTGGGSGEQFF
DNA: TGTGCCAGCAGCCAAGATACTGGAGGGGGGAGCGGTGAGCAGTTCTTC

D: .
V: TRBV27
J: TRBJ2-4
size: few
CDR3: CASRLQGAKNIQYF
DNA: TGTGCCAGCAGGCTCCAGGGGGCCAAAAACATTCAGTACTTC

D: .
V: TRBV12-5
J: TRBJ1-5
size: .
CDR3: CASGFREPQHF
DNA: TGTGCTAGTGGTTTTCGGGAGCCCCAGCATTTT

D: .
V: TRBV30
J: TRBJ1-2
size: .
CDR3: CAWSRTVSNYGYTF
DNA: TGTGCCTGGAGCAGGACTGTATCAAACTATGGCTACACCTTC

D: .
V: TRBV28
J: TRBJ2-6
size: .
CDR3: CASRTRRAGANVLTF
DNA: TGTGCCAGCAGGACACGAAGGGCTGGGGCCAACGTCCTGACTTTC

D: .
V: TRBV10-3
J: TRBJ2-3
size: .
CDR3: CAISEGRVADTQYF
DNA: TGTGCCATCAGTGAGGGCAGGGTGGCAGATACGCAGTATTTT

D: .
V: TRBV4-1
J: TRBJ2-7
size: .
CDR3: CASSQGEGLFYEQYF
DNA: TGCGCCAGCAGCCAAGGTGAAGGGTTATTTTACGAGCAGTACTTC

D: TRBD1
V: TRBV6-6
J: TRBJ2-2
size: .
CDR3: CASSSKDRGRTGELFF
DNA: TGTGCCAGCAGTTCCAAAGACAGGGGTCGGACCGGGGAGCTGTTTTTT

D: TRBD2
V: TRBV19
J: TRBJ2-1
size: .
CDR3: CASQKAGGPGWANEQFF
DNA: TGTGCCAGTCAGAAAGCGGGAGGGCCTGGTTGGGCCAATGAGCAGTTCTTC

D: TRBD2
V: TRBV6-1
J: TRBJ2-3
size: .
CDR3: CASSDPGLGGNADTQYF
DNA: TGTGCCAGCAGTGACCCTGGACTAGGCGGGAATGCAGATACGCAGTATTTT

D: .
V: TRBV29-1
J: TRBJ2-2
size: .
CDR3: CSVEGGTGELFF
DNA: TGCAGCGTTGAGGGGGGAACGGGGGAGCTGTTTTTT

D: .
V: TRBV11-2
J: TRBJ2-7
size: .
CDR3: CASGPFAEQYF
DNA: TGTGCCAGCGGCCCTTTCGCCGAGCAGTACTTC

D: .
V: TRBV11-2
J: TRBJ2-7
size: .
CDR3: CASSGRTIYEQYF
DNA: TGTGCCAGCAGCGGAAGGACAATCTACGAGCAGTACTTC

D: .
V: TRBV11-3
J: TRBJ2-2
size: .
CDR3: CASSLVALTGELFF
DNA: TGTGCCAGCAGCTTAGTTGCTCTCACCGGGGAGCTGTTTTTT

D: .
V: TRBV2
J: TRBJ2-2
size: once
CDR3: CASTRENTGELFF
DNA: TGTGCCAGCACCAGGGAGAACACCGGGGAGCTGTTTTTT

D: TRBD1
V: TRBV7-2
J: TRBJ1-2
size: .
CDR3: CASSLGQGNYGYTF
DNA: TGTGCCAGTAGTCTGGGACAGGGAAACTATGGCTACACCTTC

D: .
V: TRBV5-4
J: TRBJ1-1
size: .
CDR3: CASSFSQNTEAFF
DNA: TGTGCCAGCAGCTTCAGCCAGAACACTGAAGCTTTCTTT

D: .
V: TRBV6-5
J: TRBJ1-1
size: .
CDR3: CASTTNTFGEAFF
DNA: TGTGCCAGCACCACGAATACCTTTGGGGAAGCTTTCTTT

D: .
V: TRBV4-1
J: TRBJ2-7
size: .
CDR3: CASSRTGADYEQYF
DNA: TGCGCCAGCAGCCGTACAGGAGCCGACTACGAGCAGTACTTC

D: TRBD1
V: TRBV19
J: TRBJ1-1
size: .
CDR3: CASSIGGNRGSTEAFF
DNA: TGTGCCAGTAGTATAGGAGGGAACAGGGGGAGCACTGAAGCTTTCTTT

D: TRBD2
V: TRBV9
J: TRBJ2-3
size: .
CDR3: CASTLGLAGVTDTQYF
DNA: TGTGCCAGCACCCTCGGGCTAGCGGGAGTTACAGATACGCAGTATTTT

D: .
V: TRBV7-9
J: TRBJ2-3
size: .
CDR3: CASSLRQDGDTQYF
DNA: TGTGCCAGCAGCCTAAGACAGGACGGCGATACGCAGTATTTT

D: TRBD1
V: TRBV30
J: TRBJ1-1
size: once
CDR3: CAYRPGVYQGVSTNTEAFF
DNA: TGTGCCTACCGGCCTGGAGTGTACCAGGGGGTCAGCACGAACACTGAAGCTTTCTTT